The sequence of this TCR beta chain was determined in a study of PD-1 and CTLA-4 blockade in melanoma. Libraries were prepared by immunoSEQ multiplex PCR; TCRdb keeps only in-frame clonotypes and omits some of them. The data show about 16,000 clones, roughly 70% seen once. Between the trimmed V and J ends, which lost 3 bases and 1 base, there was a span of 10 bases. CDR3 length equals 14 residues. The germline V gene encodes CDR1 GTSNPN and CDR2 SVGIG (reference sequence). The sequences come from CD8+ T cells from peripheral blood, collected from a patient given anti-PD-1 treatment. This chain connects TRBV30 to TRBJ1-5; no definite D call. The origin of this receptor is a human donor with melanoma. The CDR3 nucleotides read TGTGCCTGGAGCGGCCCAATGAGCAATCAGCCCCAGCATTTT. Its protein is CAWSGPMSNQPQHF.